This T cell receptor (beta chain) was retrieved from a study of T cell changes during pregnancy in multiple sclerosis. The repertoire was sequenced with immunoSEQ multiplex PCR; TCRdb's copy has only in-frame clones and lacks some. The table records roughly 76,000 clones, around 90% of them present only once. V trimming: 3 bases; J trimming: 6 bases; junction bases outside the gene matches: 10. Germline values: CDR1 SGDLS, CDR2 YYNGEE. The CDR3 has 15 amino acids. This receptor was taken from a female donor with multiple sclerosis, enrolled in a pregnancy study. The sequencing used CD4+ T cells from peripheral blood mononuclear cells, collected after pregnancy. This chain joins TRBV9 and TRBJ1-2, with 8 bases matching TRBD1. The CDR3 coding sequence is TGTGCCAGCAGCGGCCCGGACAGGGTTTTCGATGGCTACACCTTC. Protein product: CASSGPDRVFDGYTF.